This T cell receptor (beta chain) appears in the sequencing data of a study of identical twins. General study findings and limits: Fewer insertions marked abundant cord blood beta clonotypes; young adult naive trended weakly, memory not at all.

MiXCR was run by TCRdb on the 5' RACE reads, yielding one entry per CDR3 protein. The sample yields over 550,000 distinct CDR3 sequences, under 8.5% seen once. V was clipped by 6 bases and J by 9 bases, with 15 bases between them. CDR3 length: 12 residues. This clonotype appeared a few times. Its antigen is still unknown. These records were also assigned to another study, of yellow fever vaccine responses in identical twins. As that report states: Twins' vaccine T cell responses reportedly seemed partly convergent and partly personalized.

J is TRBJ2-7 and V is TRBV12-3 or TRBV12-4; D unclear. The sequencing sample was made of PBMCs. The TCR was taken from a young woman in good health. The DNA of the CDR3 is TGTGCCAGCAGCGGGCCCCCCGTATGGCAGTACGTC. Amino acids: CASSGPPVWQYV.